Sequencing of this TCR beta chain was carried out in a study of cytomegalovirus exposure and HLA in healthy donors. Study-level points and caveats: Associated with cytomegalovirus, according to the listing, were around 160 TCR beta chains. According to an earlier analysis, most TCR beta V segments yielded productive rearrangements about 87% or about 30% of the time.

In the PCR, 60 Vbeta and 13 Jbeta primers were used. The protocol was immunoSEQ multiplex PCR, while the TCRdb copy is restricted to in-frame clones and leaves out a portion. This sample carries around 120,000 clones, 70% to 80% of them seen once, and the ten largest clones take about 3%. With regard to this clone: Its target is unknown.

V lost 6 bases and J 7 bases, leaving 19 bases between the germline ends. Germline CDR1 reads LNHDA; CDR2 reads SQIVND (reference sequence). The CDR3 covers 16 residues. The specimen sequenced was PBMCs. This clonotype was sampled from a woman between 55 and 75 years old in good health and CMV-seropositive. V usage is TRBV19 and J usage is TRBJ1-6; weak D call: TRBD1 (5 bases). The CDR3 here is CASRRAVAGLNSPLHF. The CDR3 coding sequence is TGTGCCAGTAGAAGGGCGGTGGCAGGGTTAAATTCACCCCTCCACTTT.